A single sample gave rise to the 30 T cell receptor beta chains below, sequenced in a study of blood T cell repertoires in COVID-19. Sequenced by immunoSEQ multiplex PCR; TCRdb stores in-frame clones only, minus some. The data contain around 100,000 clones, 86% of them singletons. The sample comprised peripheral blood. The receptor set was obtained from an elderly man with acute or convalescent COVID-19.

The V gene is TRBV7-9, the J gene TRBJ2-1, with 12 nucleotides matching TRBD2. The CDR3 consists of 13 residues. V lost 3 bases to trimming and J lost 15 bases; unmatched junction nucleotides: 6. Germline CDR1 is SEHNR and CDR2 is FQNEAQ (reference sequence). The DNA of the CDR3 is TGTGCCAGCAGCTTCGGACTAGCGGGATATGTGTTCTTC. The encoded protein is CASSFGLAGYVFF.

The CDR3 DNA follows: TGTGCCAGCAGCAGGGGACACAACTACGAGCAGTACTTC. Amino acids: CASSRGHNYEQYF. The gene calls are TRBV9 and TRBJ2-7; perhaps TRBD1 as D (6 bases). The CDR3 spans 13 residues. The V gene's germline CDR1 is SGDLS and CDR2 YYNGEE. Trimming cost V 4 bases and J 3 bases, with 11 bases left between them.

The chain has TRBV6-5 and TRBJ1-2, with 9 bases lining up with TRBD1. Unmatched junction bases numbered 16, after V lost 6 bases and J lost 11 bases. Looked up from germline, CDR1 is MNHEY and CDR2 is SVGAGI. The CDR3 contains 15 residues. DNA for the CDR3: TGTGCCAGCAGGAAACAGGGGGCGGGCTTCGCAGATTACACCTTC. It is translated as CASRKQGAGFADYTF.

In this sample, this clone turned up once. The V and J genes are TRBV5-4 and TRBJ2-7; 8 bases agree with TRBD1. Germline assignment: CDR1 SGHNT and CDR2 YYREEE (reference sequence). V trimming: 4 bases; J trimming: 3 bases; junction bases outside the gene matches: 12. The CDR3 covers 16 residues. The CDR3 DNA reads TGTGCCAGCAGCGGATCCGGGCGGGGACAGGTCTACGAGCAGTACTTC. It yields the protein CASSGSGRGQVYEQYF.

This clone appeared a single time. The chain joins TRBV5-6 to TRBJ1-2, with 7 bases matching TRBD1. The CDR3 extends over 13 amino acids. With V trimmed by 6 bases and J by 6 bases, 8 bases remained unmatched. CDR1 is SGHDT and CDR2 is YYEEEE in the germline V gene. CDR3 sequence: CASINDRVDGYTF. CDR3 in DNA: TGTGCCAGCATCAATGACAGGGTGGATGGCTACACCTTC.

J is TRBJ2-3 and V is TRBV28; 7 bases match TRBD1. Germline trimming cut 6 bases from V and 5 bases from J; bases unmatched to any gene: 5. The CDR3 loop spans 13 amino acids. Germline V gene sequence: CDR1 MDHEN, CDR2 SYDVKM. The CDR3 protein is CASREQGEDTQYF. The DNA of the CDR3 is TGTGCCAGCAGAGAGCAGGGGGAAGATACGCAGTATTTT.

This chain joins TRBV3-1 (or the pseudogene TRBV3-2) and TRBJ1-4; D possibly corresponds to TRBD1 (5 bases). The V and J ends lost 6 bases and 0 bases respectively, with 11 bases between them. The germline V gene has CDR1 LGHDT and CDR2 YNNKEL (reference sequence). The CDR3 totals 15 residues. The CDR3 sequence is CASSSDISTNEKLFF. CDR3 DNA: TGTGCCAGCAGTTCGGACATCTCAACTAATGAAAAACTGTTTTTT.

The J gene is TRBJ2-5, the V gene TRBV7-2, with TRBD2 matching over 9 bases. CDR3 size: 13 residues. After removal of 1 base from V and 10 bases from J, the junction contained 4 bases not matched to a gene. Germline V CDR1 and CDR2: SGHTA, FQGNSA. The CDR3 region is CASSLGLAGSQYF. The DNA for the CDR3 is TGTGCCAGCAGCTTAGGCCTAGCGGGAAGCCAGTACTTC.

The chain employs TRBV27 and TRBJ1-5; D is possibly TRBD1 (6 bases). V was pared by 2 bases and J by 0 bases, with 8 bases between. Germline loops: CDR1 MNHEY, CDR2 SMNVEV (reference sequence). The CDR3 loop spans 15 amino acids. This CDR3 reads CASSLTGRSNQPQHF. The CDR3 DNA follows: TGTGCCAGCAGTTTAACAGGGCGTAGCAATCAGCCCCAGCATTTT.

This chain links TRBV6-6 with TRBJ2-1; the match to TRBD2 covers 7 bases. Germline loops: CDR1 MNHNY, CDR2 SVGAGI (reference sequence). The V gene end was trimmed by 2 bases and the J gene end by 3 bases; junction bases not matched to a gene: 4. This CDR3 contains 15 residues. CDR3 nucleotide sequence: TGTGCCAGCAGTTACAGGCGGGAGAGCTACAATGAGCAGTTCTTC. This gives the protein CASSYRRESYNEQFF.

The CDR3 loop is CATSDEVNEQFF. The CDR3 DNA reads as TGTGCCACCAGTGATGAGGTAAATGAGCAGTTCTTC. V and J are TRBV24-1 and TRBJ2-1, with no clear D. Germline assignment: CDR1 KGHDR and CDR2 SFDVKD. This CDR3 is 12 amino acids long. Trimming shortened V by 3 bases and J by 7 bases, and 6 bases separated the two germline ends.

V gene TRBV9 combines with J gene TRBJ2-7; possibly TRBD2 for D (6 bases). The germline CDR1 and CDR2 sequences are SGDLS and YYNGEE. CDR3 size: 16 residues. Trimming removed 1 base at V and 5 bases at J, with 19 bases between. Here the CDR3 DNA reads TGTGCCAGCAGCGTACCATACCGTCGGGAGTCTGACGAGCAGTACTTC. This sequence encodes CASSVPYRRESDEQYF.

The genes are TRBV5-1 and TRBJ2-2; 12 bases align to TRBD2. The CDR3 runs to 16 residues. V shed 4 bases, J shed 6 bases, and the junction held 7 bases outside the gene matches. The germline V gene has CDR1 SGHRS and CDR2 YFSETQ. CDR3 coding DNA: TGCGCCAGCAGCCCCCGGACTAGCGGGATACCCGGGGAGCTGTTTTTT. Protein product: CASSPRTSGIPGELFF.

This chain connects TRBV5-4 to TRBJ1-6, with 9 bases matching TRBD1. CDR1 SGHNT and CDR2 YYREEE come from the germline V gene (reference sequence). Losses at the gene ends were 4 bases for V and 5 bases for J; bases not matched to a gene: 7. This CDR3 is 16 amino acids long. In nucleotides, the CDR3 is TGTGCCAGCAGCAGGGGGACAGGGTTCGATAATTCACCCCTCCACTTT. It specifies CASSRGTGFDNSPLHF.

The CDR3 here is CASSNSGRQSDTQYF. In DNA form, the CDR3 reads TGTGCCAGCAGTAATAGCGGGAGGCAATCAGATACGCAGTATTTT. The V gene is TRBV7-3, the J gene TRBJ2-3; 10 bases map to TRBD2. The germline gives CDR1 SGHTA, CDR2 FQGTGA. The V gene end was trimmed by 6 bases and the J gene end by 4 bases; junction bases not matched to a gene: 7. The CDR3 is 15 amino acids.

The V gene is TRBV7-2, the J gene TRBJ2-7; 7 bases are shared with TRBD2. The CDR3 loop spans 14 amino acids. Germline V CDR1 and CDR2: SGHTA, FQGNSA. Trimming at V came to 5 bases and at J to 0 bases, leaving 4 bases not matched to a gene. The CDR3 here is CASSRGGSSYEQYF. The CDR3 region has the DNA TGTGCCAGCAGCCGTGGCGGGAGCTCCTACGAGCAGTACTTC.

The chain couples TRBV3-1 (or the pseudogene TRBV3-2) to TRBJ2-3, with unresolved D. Trimming shortened V by 4 bases and J by 2 bases, and 10 bases separated the two germline ends. This CDR3 contains 14 residues. Germline V CDR1 and CDR2: LGHDT, YNNKEL (reference sequence). The CDR3 region is CASSLSPVTDTQYF. The CDR3 bases are TGTGCCAGCAGCCTAAGCCCCGTCACAGATACGCAGTATTTT.

This clone showed up just a few times. The rearrangement links TRBV5-8 to TRBJ1-1; 8 nucleotides agree with TRBD1. The junction had 8 bases not matched to a gene; V was cut back by 4 bases and J by 0 bases. Germline-derived CDR1 and CDR2 are SGHTS and YDEGEE. This CDR3 is built from 16 residues. CDR3 coding DNA: TGTGCCAGCAGCGGGTCAGGGGGCGGGATGAACACTGAAGCTTTCTTT. Encoded protein: CASSGSGGGMNTEAFF.

The V call is TRBV5-1, the J call TRBJ2-2; the match to TRBD1 covers 9 bases. Germline V CDR1 and CDR2: SGHRS, YFSETQ. This CDR3 comprises 16 residues. J gave up 3 bases and V 2 bases, and 5 bases lay outside the gene matches. The CDR3 nucleotides read TGCGCCAGCAGCTTACAGGGGGCTTCGGACACCGGGGAGCTGTTTTTT. Translated: CASSLQGASDTGELFF.

The CDR3 nucleotides are TGCGCCAGCAGCTTCGATGCAGGGGGTTTGGAGACCCAGTACTTC. Translating it yields CASSFDAGGLETQYF. The rearrangement uses TRBV5-1 and TRBJ2-5; TRBD1 agrees at 7 bases. V shed 2 bases and J 5 bases; nucleotides not matched to a gene: 9. The CDR3 extends over 15 amino acids. CDR1 is SGHRS and CDR2 is YFSETQ in the germline V gene.

The rearrangement joins TRBV12-3 or TRBV12-4 to TRBJ2-3, with D tentatively TRBD2 (6 bases). The CDR3 is 13 residues long. The ends were cut back, 6 bases at V and 6 bases at J, with 13 bases in the middle. This CDR3 is CASRPGGIDTQYF. The CDR3, as DNA: TGTGCCAGCAGACCAGGCGGGATTGATACGCAGTATTTT.

The chain recombines TRBV9 with TRBJ1-1, with D uncertain. Germline-derived CDR1 and CDR2 are SGDLS and YYNGEE. This CDR3 has 13 amino acids. The ends were cut back, 2 bases at V and 5 bases at J, with 10 bases in the middle. The CDR3 loop reads CASSVSSRTEAFF. The CDR3 nucleotides read TGTGCCAGCAGCGTGTCCAGTCGAACTGAAGCTTTCTTT.

This clone was seen only a few times. The rearrangement uses TRBV6-5 and TRBJ1-6; TRBD1 matches 7 bases. The CDR3 covers 15 residues. The V gene end was trimmed by 0 bases and the J gene end by 7 bases; junction bases not matched to a gene: 3. The V gene's germline CDR1 is MNHEY and CDR2 SVGAGI. The CDR3 sequence: CASSYSPQGNSPLHF. In DNA, the CDR3 is TGTGCCAGCAGTTACTCGCCACAGGGGAATTCACCCCTCCACTTT.

V and J are TRBV7-8 and TRBJ1-2; 8 bases match TRBD1. The CDR3 has 13 amino acids. Looked up from germline, CDR1 is SGHVS and CDR2 is FQNEAQ. V was pared by 5 bases and J by 3 bases, with 2 bases of the junction left unmatched. This chain's CDR3 is CASSPTGDYGYTF. CDR3 DNA sequence: TGTGCCAGCAGCCCGACAGGGGACTATGGCTACACCTTC.

This chain connects TRBV3-1 (or the pseudogene TRBV3-2) to TRBJ2-7; D is perhaps TRBD1 (5 bases). From germline, CDR1 is LGHDT and CDR2 YNNKEL (reference sequence). V was cut by 0 bases and J by 2 bases, with 11 bases left in between. The CDR3 runs 15 residues. CDR3 sequence (DNA): TGTGCCAGCAGCCAAGACTTACAGGCCCCCTACGAGCAGTACTTC. Translating gives CASSQDLQAPYEQYF.

This clone showed up just a few times. The gene calls are TRBV27 and TRBJ2-3, with 10 bases fitting TRBD2. This CDR3 is built from 14 residues. Trimming cost V 2 bases and J 8 bases; bases outside gene matches: 4. From germline, CDR1 is MNHEY and CDR2 SMNVEV (reference sequence). DNA for the CDR3: TGTGCCAGCAGTTTAAAGGCTAGCGGGAGTACGCAGTATTTT. Translating gives CASSLKASGSTQYF.

The CDR3 DNA reads as TGTGCCAGCAGCAAAGTAACAGGGAACTATGGCTACACCTTC. This codes for CASSKVTGNYGYTF. V usage is TRBV21-1 and J usage is TRBJ1-2; the D call TRBD1 from the table was never checked on the DNA. TRBV21-1 represents a pseudogene. The CDR3 totals 14 residues.

This clone was detected only once. V gene TRBV19 combines with J gene TRBJ2-1, with 10 bases aligning to TRBD1. This CDR3 spans 15 amino acids. The trim removed 5 bases at V and 2 bases at J, leaving 3 bases unmatched. Per germline, CDR1 LNHDA and CDR2 SQIVND (reference sequence). Here the CDR3 reads CASSSGQGPYNEQFF. The CDR3 coding sequence is TGTGCCAGTAGTTCGGGACAGGGGCCCTACAATGAGCAGTTCTTC.

This chain joins TRBV6-2 or TRBV6-3 and TRBJ2-7; the D is unclear. Germline CDR1 is MNHEY and CDR2 is SVGEGT. V lost 3 bases to trimming and J lost 0 bases, with 6 bases between them. This CDR3 region has 13 residues. The CDR3 reads CASSYSSSYEQYF. DNA for the CDR3: TGTGCCAGCAGTTATTCTAGCTCCTACGAGCAGTACTTC.

This chain connects TRBV5-4 to TRBJ1-2; no definite D call. Germline V gene lookup returns CDR1 SGHNT and CDR2 YYREEE (reference sequence). The CDR3 contains 13 residues. The ends were cut back, 4 bases at V and 0 bases at J, with 7 bases in the middle. CDR3 bases: TGTGCCAGCAGCCCGGGTTCTAACTATGGCTACACCTTC. Residues: CASSPGSNYGYTF.